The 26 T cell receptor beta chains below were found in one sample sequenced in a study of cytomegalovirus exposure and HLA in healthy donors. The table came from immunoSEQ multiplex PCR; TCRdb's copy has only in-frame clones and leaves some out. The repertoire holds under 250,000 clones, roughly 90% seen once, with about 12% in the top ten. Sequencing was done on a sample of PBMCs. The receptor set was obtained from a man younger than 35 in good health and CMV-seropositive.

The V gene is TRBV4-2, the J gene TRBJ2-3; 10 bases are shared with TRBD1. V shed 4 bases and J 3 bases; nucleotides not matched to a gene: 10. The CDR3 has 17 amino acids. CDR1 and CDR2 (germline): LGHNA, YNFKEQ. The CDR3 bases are TGTGCCAGCAGCCCTTATTTGGGGACAGGGGCTACAGATACGCAGTATTTT. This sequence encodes CASSPYLGTGATDTQYF.

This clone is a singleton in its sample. The CDR3 region is CAWSAGRAEAFF. The CDR3 DNA reads as TGTGCCTGGAGTGCAGGGAGGGCTGAAGCTTTCTTT. The rearrangement links TRBV30 to TRBJ1-1; D perhaps matches TRBD1 (5 bases). The CDR3 length is 12 residues. Per the germline V gene, CDR1 is GTSNPN and CDR2 is SVGIG (reference sequence). Trimming left V 1 base short and J 6 bases short, with 9 bases between.

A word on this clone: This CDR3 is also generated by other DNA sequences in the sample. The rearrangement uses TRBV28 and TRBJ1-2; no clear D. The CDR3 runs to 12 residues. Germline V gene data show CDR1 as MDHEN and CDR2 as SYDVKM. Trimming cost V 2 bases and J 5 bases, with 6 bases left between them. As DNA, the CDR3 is TGTGCCAGCAGTTTAGGAGGGTATGGCTACACCTTC. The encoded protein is CASSLGGYGYTF.

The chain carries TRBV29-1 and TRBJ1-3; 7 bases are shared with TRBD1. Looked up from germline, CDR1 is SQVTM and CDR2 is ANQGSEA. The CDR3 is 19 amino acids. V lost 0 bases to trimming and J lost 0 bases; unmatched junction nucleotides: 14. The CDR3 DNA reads TGCAGCGTTGAAGATCTTGTGACAGGGCACTACGACTCTGGAAACACCATATATTTT. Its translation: CSVEDLVTGHYDSGNTIYF.

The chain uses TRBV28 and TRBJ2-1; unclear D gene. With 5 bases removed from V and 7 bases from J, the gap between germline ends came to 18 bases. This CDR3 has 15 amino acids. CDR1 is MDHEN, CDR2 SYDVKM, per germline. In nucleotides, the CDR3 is TGTGCCAGCAGTCCCCTCATGGGCATCGAAAATGAGCAGTTCTTC. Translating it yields CASSPLMGIENEQFF.

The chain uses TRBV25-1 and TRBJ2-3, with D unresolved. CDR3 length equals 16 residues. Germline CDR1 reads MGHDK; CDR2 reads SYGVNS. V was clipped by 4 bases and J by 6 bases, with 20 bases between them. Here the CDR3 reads CASSGITDLKSDTQYF. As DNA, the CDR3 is TGTGCCAGCAGTGGTATAACAGACTTGAAATCTGATACGCAGTATTTT.

As DNA, the CDR3 is TGTGCCAGCAGTAGGGGGGGCTCCTACGAGCAGTACTTC. It encodes CASSRGGSYEQYF. This rearrangement joins TRBV27 to TRBJ2-7; the D gene is possibly TRBD2 (7 bases). This CDR3 contains 13 residues. Trimming pared 5 bases from V and 0 bases from J, leaving 8 bases between. The germline gives CDR1 MNHEY, CDR2 SMNVEV (reference sequence).

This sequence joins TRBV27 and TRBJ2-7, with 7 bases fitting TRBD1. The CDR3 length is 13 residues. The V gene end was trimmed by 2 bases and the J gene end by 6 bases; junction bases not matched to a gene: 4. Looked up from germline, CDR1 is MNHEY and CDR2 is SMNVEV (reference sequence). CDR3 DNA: TGTGCCAGCAGTTTAGACAGGGTGAGCGAGCAGTACTTC. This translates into CASSLDRVSEQYF.

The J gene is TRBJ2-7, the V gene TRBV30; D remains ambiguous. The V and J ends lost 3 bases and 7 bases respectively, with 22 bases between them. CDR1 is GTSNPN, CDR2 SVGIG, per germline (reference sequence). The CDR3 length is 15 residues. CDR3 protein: CAWRPLGIPTLEQYF. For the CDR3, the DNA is TGTGCCTGGAGGCCCTTAGGGATCCCAACTCTAGAGCAGTACTTC.

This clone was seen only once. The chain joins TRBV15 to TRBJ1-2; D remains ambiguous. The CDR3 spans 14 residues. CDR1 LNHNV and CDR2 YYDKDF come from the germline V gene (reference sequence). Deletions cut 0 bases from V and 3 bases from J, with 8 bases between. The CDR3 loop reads CATSRDIADYGYTF. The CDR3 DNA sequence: TGTGCCACCAGCAGAGACATTGCGGACTATGGCTACACCTTC.

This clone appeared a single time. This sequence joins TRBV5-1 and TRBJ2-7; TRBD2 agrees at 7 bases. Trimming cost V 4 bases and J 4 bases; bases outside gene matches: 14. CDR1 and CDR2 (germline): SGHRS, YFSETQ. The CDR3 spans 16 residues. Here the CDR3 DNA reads TGCGCCAGCAGCCCCTACCGGGCTAGCGGAGATTACGAGCAGTACTTC. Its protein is CASSPYRASGDYEQYF.

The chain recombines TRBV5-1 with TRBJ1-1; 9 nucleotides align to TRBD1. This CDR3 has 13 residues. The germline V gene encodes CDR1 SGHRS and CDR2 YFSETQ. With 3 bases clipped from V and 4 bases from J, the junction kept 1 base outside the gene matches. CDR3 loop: CASSWDRATEAFF. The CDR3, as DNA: TGCGCCAGCAGCTGGGACAGGGCCACTGAAGCTTTCTTT.

This chain's CDR3 is CASRDSGLFGSNQPQHF. As DNA, the CDR3 is TGTGCCAGCCGGGACAGCGGACTCTTTGGGAGCAATCAGCCCCAGCATTTT. V is TRBV27 and J is TRBJ1-5; 7 nucleotides match TRBD1. Germline CDR1 and CDR2: MNHEY and SMNVEV (reference sequence). The CDR3 has 17 residues. V lost 8 bases and J lost 1; bases outside the gene matches: 14.

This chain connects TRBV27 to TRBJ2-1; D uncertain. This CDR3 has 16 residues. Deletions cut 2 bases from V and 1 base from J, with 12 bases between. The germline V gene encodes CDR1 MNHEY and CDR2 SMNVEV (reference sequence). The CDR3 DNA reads TGTGCCAGCAGTTTAGGTTGGGGTTTATCCTACAATGAGCAGTTCTTC. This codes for CASSLGWGLSYNEQFF.

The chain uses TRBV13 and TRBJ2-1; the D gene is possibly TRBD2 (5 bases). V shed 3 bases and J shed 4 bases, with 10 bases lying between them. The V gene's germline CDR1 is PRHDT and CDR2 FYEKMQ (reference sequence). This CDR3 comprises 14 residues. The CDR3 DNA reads TGTGCCAGCAGCTTTGCAACTAGTTACAATGAGCAGTTCTTC. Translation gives CASSFATSYNEQFF.

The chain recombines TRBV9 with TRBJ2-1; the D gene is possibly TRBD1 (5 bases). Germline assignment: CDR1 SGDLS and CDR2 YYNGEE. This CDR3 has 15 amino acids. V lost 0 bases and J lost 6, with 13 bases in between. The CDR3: CASSVGGRSLNEQFF. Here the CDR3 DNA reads TGTGCCAGCAGCGTAGGGGGCAGGTCCCTCAATGAGCAGTTCTTC.

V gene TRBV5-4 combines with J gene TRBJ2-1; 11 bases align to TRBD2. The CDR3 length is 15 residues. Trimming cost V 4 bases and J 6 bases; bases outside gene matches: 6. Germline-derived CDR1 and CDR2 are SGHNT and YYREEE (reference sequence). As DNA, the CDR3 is TGTGCCAGCAGCCCCGTAGCGGGAGGGGTCAATGAGCAGTTCTTC. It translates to CASSPVAGGVNEQFF.

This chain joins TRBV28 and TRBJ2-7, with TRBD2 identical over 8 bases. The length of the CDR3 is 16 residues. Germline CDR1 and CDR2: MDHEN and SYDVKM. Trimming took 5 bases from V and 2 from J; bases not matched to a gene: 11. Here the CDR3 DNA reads TGTGCCAGCAGTGACTATCGACTAGCGCTTGCCTACGAGCAGTACTTC. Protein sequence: CASSDYRLALAYEQYF.

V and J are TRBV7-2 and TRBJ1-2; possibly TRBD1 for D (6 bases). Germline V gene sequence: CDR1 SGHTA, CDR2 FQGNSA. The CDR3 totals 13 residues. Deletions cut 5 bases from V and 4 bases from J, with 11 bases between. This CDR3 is CASSPDSSYGYTF. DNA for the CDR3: TGTGCCAGCAGCCCGGACAGCTCCTATGGCTACACCTTC.

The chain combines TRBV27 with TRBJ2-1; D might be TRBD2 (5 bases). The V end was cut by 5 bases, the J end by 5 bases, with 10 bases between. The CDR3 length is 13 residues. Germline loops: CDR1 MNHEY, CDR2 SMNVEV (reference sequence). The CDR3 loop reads CASSPRTHNEQFF. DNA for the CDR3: TGTGCCAGCAGTCCCCGGACTCACAATGAGCAGTTCTTC.

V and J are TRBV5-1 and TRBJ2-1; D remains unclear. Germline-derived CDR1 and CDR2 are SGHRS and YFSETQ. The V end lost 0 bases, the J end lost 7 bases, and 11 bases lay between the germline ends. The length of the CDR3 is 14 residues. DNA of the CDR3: TGCGCCAGCAGCTTGGCGGTCCAGAATAATGAGCAGTTCTTC. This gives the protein CASSLAVQNNEQFF.

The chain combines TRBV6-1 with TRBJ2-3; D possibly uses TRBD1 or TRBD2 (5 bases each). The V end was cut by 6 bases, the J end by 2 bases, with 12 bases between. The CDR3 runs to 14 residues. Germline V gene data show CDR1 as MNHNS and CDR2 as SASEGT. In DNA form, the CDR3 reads TGTGCCAGCAGACGGGACCGCAACACAGATACGCAGTATTTT. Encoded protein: CASRRDRNTDTQYF.

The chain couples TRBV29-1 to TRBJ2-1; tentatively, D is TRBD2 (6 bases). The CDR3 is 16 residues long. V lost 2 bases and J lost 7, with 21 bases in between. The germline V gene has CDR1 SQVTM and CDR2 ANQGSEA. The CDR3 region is CSVESGTGSAGNEQFF. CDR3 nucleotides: TGCAGCGTTGAATCCGGTACGGGAAGTGCGGGGAATGAGCAGTTCTTC.

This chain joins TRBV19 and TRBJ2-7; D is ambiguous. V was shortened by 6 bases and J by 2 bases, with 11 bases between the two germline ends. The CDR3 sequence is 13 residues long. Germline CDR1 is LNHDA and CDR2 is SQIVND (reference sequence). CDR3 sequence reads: CASSPDGAYEQYF. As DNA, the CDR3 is TGTGCCAGTAGCCCGGACGGAGCCTACGAGCAGTACTTC.

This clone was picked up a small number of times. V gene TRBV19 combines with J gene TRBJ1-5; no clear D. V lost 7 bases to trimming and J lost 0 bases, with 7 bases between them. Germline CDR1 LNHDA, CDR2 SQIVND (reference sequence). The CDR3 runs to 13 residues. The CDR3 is CASTQLSNQPQHF. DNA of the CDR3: TGTGCCAGTACTCAGCTTAGCAATCAGCCCCAGCATTTT.

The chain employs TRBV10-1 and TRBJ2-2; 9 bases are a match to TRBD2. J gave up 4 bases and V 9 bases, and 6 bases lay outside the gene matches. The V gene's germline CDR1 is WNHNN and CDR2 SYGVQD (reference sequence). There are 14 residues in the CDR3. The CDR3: CASTTSGGTGELFF. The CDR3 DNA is TGCGCCAGTACGACTAGCGGAGGCACCGGGGAGCTGTTTTTT.